This TCR beta chain emerged from a study of T cells after yellow fever vaccination. In TCRdb, the 5' RACE reads were re-called with MiXCR into one record per CDR3 protein. The sample has approximately 110,000 distinct CDR3 sequences, 7.4% seen once. The V segment lost 2 bases and the J segment 3 bases; nucleotides outside the gene matches: 7. Germline V gene sequence: CDR1 MNHEY, CDR2 SVGAGI. CDR3 length equals 16 residues. The TCR comes from a man between 18 and 29 years old who received the YFV17D yellow fever vaccine. Sequenced here: CD4+ T cells sorted from PBMCs, sampled 10 to 11 days after the first yellow fever vaccination. This rearrangement joins TRBV6-5 to TRBJ2-3; 8 bases map to TRBD2. The CDR3 sequence: CASSYAGTRGTDTQYF. DNA of the CDR3: TGTGCCAGCAGTTACGCCGGGACTAGGGGAACAGATACGCAGTATTTT.